This T cell receptor (beta chain) was found in a study of CD8+ T cells in alopecia areata (dated by TCRdb to about 2018). Regarding the complete study: The treated patients, all with moderate-to-severe alopecia areata, were enrolled in an open-label pilot trial of oral tofacitinib given at 5 to 10 mg twice daily. Tofacitinib was given for 6 to 18 months, followed by 6 months of follow-up off drug to assess delayed response and recurrence. In treated patients, disease severity was measured using the SALT score, which gives the percentage of scalp surface area affected. To study T cell clonal expansion in alopecia areata, the researchers applied high-throughput TCRbeta sequencing to both the C3H/HeJ mouse model and human patients. In humans, TCRbeta sequencing was performed on scalp tissue and on sorted CD4+ and CD8+ peripheral blood T cells from healthy controls and from patients with patchy or totalis/universalis alopecia areata. Biopsies were taken from tofacitinib-treated patients at baseline and again at 4 and 24 weeks into treatment, and several of those patients also had a later scalp biopsy. Scalp clonality was compared across normal scalp (n=4), patchy alopecia areata scalp (n=8), and alopecia totalis/universalis scalp (n=8). RNA came from the PAXgene miRNA kit for fixed scalp, the miRNeasy kit for PBMCs, and the RNeasy kit for mouse skin. TCRbeta CDR3 regions were amplified by immunoSEQ multiplex PCR with 35 Vbeta forward and 13 Jbeta reverse primers.

The paper's findings and limits, for the study overall: Because the treated cohort was small and had only one nonresponder, larger studies are needed to examine links between baseline CD8+ expansion and response. Shared TCR sequences between patients were less evident than in mice, which may be partly attributable to HLA diversity in the patient population. Many expanded lesional clones persisted in scalp and blood during tofacitinib treatment, which may partly explain relapse after stopping treatment. Scalp clonality and the number of expanded CD8+ clones among the top 100 scalp clones were significantly decreased by tofacitinib. Higher clonality and more expanded CD8+ clones were observed in lesional scalp than in normal scalp, particularly in alopecia totalis/universalis, a finding suggestive of antigenic drive. Resident alphabeta T cells in normal human skin are also sequenced, complicating scalp TCR repertoire analysis, unlike mouse skin dominated by gammadelta T cells.

On this clone itself: It lacks a known antigen. Base-call qualities are not available, and no considerably larger clone is one nucleotide away.

Receptor amplification or capture employed the immunoSEQ multiplex PCR assay. RNA was extracted from all samples and reverse transcribed into cDNA as template for TCR sequencing. First-strand cDNA was synthesized using SuperScript III with a 2:1 mix of oligo-dT and random hexamers. Amplification bias was assessed with a synthetic immune receptor repertoire, and residual bias was removed computationally. In the original analysis: After raw reads were preprocessed to remove errors, the CDR3 was defined following IMGT conventions as running from the conserved cysteine to phenylalanine. Clonality was computed by normalizing Shannon entropy by log2 of the number of productive unique TCRs and subtracting the result from 1. Whether scalp clones were CD4 or CD8 was inferred by matching scalp TCRbeta sequences against CD4 and CD8 repertoires sorted from blood. The source is immuneACCESS, and TCRdb retained only in-frame sequences with V and J called. Part of the clones is not carried over; for the studies checked, unresolved V genes explain less than half of this, and the remainder is unexplained. V, J and clone size were drawn from that table, and D and trimming were deduced from the DNA. The sample yields 200,000 to 250,000 clones; about two fifths were counted once. Of the sample, 0.48% is held by the ten largest clones.

Trimming accounts for 4 bases at V and 5 bases at J, while the number of junction bases matched to no gene is 6. CDR1 SGHDN and CDR2 FVKESK were looked up in the germline V gene. The CDR3, from cysteine to phenylalanine, totals 14 residues. The retained sequence is limited to the CDR3, 42 bases, with the frame set at the first base. The treatment or condition label for this specimen denotes: oral pan-JAK inhibitor, 5-10 mg twice daily. Peripheral blood and lesional scalp punch biopsies were obtained from patients with alopecia areata. PBMCs were isolated by density centrifugation and stained for CD3, CD4 and CD8, after which CD4+ and CD8+ T cells were sorted on a FACSAria.

The sequencing used CD4+ T cells sorted from blood, collected between weeks 30 and 35, from a patient treated with tofacitinib. This sequence uses TRBV14 and TRBJ2-5, with 8 middle bases fitting TRBD1. This receptor was obtained from a human donor with alopecia areata. Here the CDR3 is given as CASSLDRVRETQYF. The DNA sequence is as follows: TGTGCCAGCAGCCTGGACAGGGTCAGGGAGACCCAGTACTTC.